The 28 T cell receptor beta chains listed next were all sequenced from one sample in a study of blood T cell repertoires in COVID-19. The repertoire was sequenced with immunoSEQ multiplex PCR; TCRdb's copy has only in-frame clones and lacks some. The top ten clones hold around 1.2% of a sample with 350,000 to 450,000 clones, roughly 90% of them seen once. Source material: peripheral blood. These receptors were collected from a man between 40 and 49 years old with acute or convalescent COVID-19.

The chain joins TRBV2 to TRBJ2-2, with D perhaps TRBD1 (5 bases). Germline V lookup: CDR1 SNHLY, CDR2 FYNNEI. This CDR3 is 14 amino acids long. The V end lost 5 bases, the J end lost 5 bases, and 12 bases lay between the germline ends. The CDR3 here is CASSIGQGTGELFF. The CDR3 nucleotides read TGTGCCAGCAGTATAGGCCAGGGTACCGGGGAGCTGTTTTTT.

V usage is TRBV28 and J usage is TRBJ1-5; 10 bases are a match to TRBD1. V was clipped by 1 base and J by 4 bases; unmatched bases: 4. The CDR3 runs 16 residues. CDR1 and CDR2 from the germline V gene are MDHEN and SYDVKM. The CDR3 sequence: CASSLSTGGRNQPQHF. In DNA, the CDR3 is TGTGCCAGCAGTTTATCGACAGGGGGCCGAAATCAGCCCCAGCATTTT.

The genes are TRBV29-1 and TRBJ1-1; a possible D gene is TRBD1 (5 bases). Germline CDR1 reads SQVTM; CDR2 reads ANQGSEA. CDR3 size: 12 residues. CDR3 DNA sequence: TGCAGTGGTGGGGGGTTTAGCACTGAAGCTTTCTTT. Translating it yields CSGGGFSTEAFF. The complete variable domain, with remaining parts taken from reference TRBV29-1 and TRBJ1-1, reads SAVISQKPSRDICQRGTSLTIQCQVDSQVTMMFWYRQQPGQSLTLIATANQGSEATYESGFVIDKFPISRPNLTFSTLTVSNMSPEDSSIYLCSGGGFSTEAFFGQGTRLTVV.

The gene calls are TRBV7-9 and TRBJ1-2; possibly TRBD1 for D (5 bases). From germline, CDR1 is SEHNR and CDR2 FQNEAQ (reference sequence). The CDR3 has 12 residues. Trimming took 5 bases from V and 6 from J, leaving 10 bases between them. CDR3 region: CASSLAGDGYTF. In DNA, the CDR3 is TGTGCCAGCAGCCTGGCGGGGGATGGCTACACCTTC.

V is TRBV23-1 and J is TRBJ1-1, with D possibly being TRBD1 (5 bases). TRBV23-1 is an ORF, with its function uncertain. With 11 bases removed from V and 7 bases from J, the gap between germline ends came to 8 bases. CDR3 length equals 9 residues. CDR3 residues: CALGGEAFF. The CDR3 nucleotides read TGCGCCCTGGGGGGTGAAGCTTTCTTT.

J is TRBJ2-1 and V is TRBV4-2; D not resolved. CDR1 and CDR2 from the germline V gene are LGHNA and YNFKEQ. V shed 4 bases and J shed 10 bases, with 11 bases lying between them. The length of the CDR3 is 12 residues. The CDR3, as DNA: TGTGCCAGCAGCCGAGAACAGAGAGAGCAGTTCTTC. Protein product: CASSREQREQFF.

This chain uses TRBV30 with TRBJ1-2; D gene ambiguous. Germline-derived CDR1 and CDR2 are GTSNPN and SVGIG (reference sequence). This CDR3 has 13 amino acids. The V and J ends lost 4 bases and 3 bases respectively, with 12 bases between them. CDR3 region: CAWTGWTDYGYTF. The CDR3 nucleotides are TGTGCCTGGACAGGCTGGACTGACTATGGCTACACCTTC.

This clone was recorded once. The CDR3 sequence is CATSRDRQGSLSTDTQYF. DNA for the CDR3: TGTGCCACCAGCAGAGACCGGCAGGGGTCCCTTAGCACAGATACGCAGTATTTT. The rearrangement joins TRBV15 to TRBJ2-3; the D gene is possibly TRBD1 (6 bases). The V end lost 0 bases, the J end lost 0 bases, and 16 bases lay between the germline ends. This CDR3 region has 18 residues. Germline V gives CDR1 LNHNV, CDR2 YYDKDF (reference sequence).

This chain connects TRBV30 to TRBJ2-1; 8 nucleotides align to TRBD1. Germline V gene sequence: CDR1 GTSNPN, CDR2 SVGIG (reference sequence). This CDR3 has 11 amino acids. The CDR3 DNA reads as TGTACAGGGGGCTCCTACAATGAGCAGTTCTTC. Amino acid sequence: CTGGSYNEQFF.

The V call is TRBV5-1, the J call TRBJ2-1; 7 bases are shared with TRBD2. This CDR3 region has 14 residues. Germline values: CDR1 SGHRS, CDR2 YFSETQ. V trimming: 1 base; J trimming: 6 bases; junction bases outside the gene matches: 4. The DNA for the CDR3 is TGCGCCAGCAGCTTGAGTAGCGGGCGCAATGAGCAGTTCTTC. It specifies CASSLSSGRNEQFF.

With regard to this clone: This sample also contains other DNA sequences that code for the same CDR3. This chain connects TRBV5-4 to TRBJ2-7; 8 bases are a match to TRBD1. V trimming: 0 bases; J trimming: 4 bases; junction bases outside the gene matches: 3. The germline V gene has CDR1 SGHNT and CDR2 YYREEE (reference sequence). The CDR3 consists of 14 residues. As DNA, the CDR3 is TGTGCCAGCAGCTTGGTTGGACAGGGTTACGAGCAGTACTTC. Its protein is CASSLVGQGYEQYF.

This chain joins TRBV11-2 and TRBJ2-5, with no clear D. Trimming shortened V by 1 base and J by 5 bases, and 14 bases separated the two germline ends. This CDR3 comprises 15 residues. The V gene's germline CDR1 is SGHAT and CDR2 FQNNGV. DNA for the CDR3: TGTGCCAGCAGCTTAGGGATGATGGGCTGGGAGACCCAGTACTTC. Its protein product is CASSLGMMGWETQYF. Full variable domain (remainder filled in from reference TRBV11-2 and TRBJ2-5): EAGVAQSPRYKIIEKRQSVAFWCNPISGHATLYWYQQILGQGPKLLIQFQNNGVVDDSQLPKDRFSAERLKGVDSTLKIQPAKLEDSAVYLCASSLGMMGWETQYFGPGTRLLVL.

CDR3 sequence: CASSLVTGEYQPQHF. CDR3 coding DNA: TGTGCCAGCAGCTTAGTAACAGGGGAATACCAGCCCCAGCATTTT. The chain links TRBV7-8 to TRBJ1-5; 7 bases match TRBD1. The J segment lost 7 bases and the V segment lost 1 base, leaving 7 bases of the junction unmatched. The V gene's germline CDR1 is SGHVS and CDR2 FQNEAQ. The CDR3 runs to 15 residues. The full variable domain, completed using reference TRBV7-8 and TRBJ1-5, is GAGVSQSPRYKVAKRGQDVALRCDPISGHVSLFWYQQALGQGPEFLTYFQNEAQLDKSGLPSDRFFAERPEGSVSTLKIQRTQQEDSAVYLCASSLVTGEYQPQHFGDGTRLSIL.

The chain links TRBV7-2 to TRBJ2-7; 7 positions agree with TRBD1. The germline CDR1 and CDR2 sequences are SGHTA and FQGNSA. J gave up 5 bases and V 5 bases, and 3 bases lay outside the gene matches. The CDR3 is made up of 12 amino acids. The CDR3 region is CASSTGTDEQYF. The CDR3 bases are TGTGCCAGCAGCACCGGGACAGACGAGCAGTACTTC.

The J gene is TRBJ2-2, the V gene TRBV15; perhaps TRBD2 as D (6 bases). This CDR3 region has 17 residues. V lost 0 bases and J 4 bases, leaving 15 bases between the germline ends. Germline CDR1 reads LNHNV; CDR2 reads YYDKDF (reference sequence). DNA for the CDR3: TGTGCCACCAGCAGAGATCGGGCGGGATCGAGCACCGGGGAGCTGTTTTTT. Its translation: CATSRDRAGSSTGELFF.

CDR3 loop: CASRSGTNTGELFF. As DNA, the CDR3 is TGTGCCAGCCGGAGCGGGACGAACACCGGGGAGCTGTTTTTT. The chain couples TRBV11-2 to TRBJ2-2; 7 bases match TRBD2. The V and J ends lost 8 bases and 0 bases, in that order; junction bases with no gene match: 3. Germline-derived CDR1 and CDR2 are SGHAT and FQNNGV. The length of the CDR3 is 14 residues. Based on the CDR3 plus reference TRBV11-2 and TRBJ2-2, the full variable domain is EAGVAQSPRYKIIEKRQSVAFWCNPISGHATLYWYQQILGQGPKLLIQFQNNGVVDDSQLPKDRFSAERLKGVDSTLKIQPAKLEDSAVYLCASRSGTNTGELFFGEGSRLTVL.

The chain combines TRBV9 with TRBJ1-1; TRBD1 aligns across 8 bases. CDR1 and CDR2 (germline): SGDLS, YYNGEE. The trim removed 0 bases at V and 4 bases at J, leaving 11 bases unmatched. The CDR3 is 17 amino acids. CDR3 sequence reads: CASSVDLGRGLSTEAFF. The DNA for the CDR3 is TGTGCCAGCAGCGTAGATTTAGGCAGGGGGCTTAGCACTGAAGCTTTCTTT. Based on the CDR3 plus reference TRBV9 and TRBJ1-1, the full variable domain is DSGVTQTPKHLITATGQRVTLRCSPRSGDLSVYWYQQSLDQGLQFLIQYYNGEERAKGNILERFSAQQFPDLHSELNLSSLELGDSALYFCASSVDLGRGLSTEAFFGQGTRLTVV.

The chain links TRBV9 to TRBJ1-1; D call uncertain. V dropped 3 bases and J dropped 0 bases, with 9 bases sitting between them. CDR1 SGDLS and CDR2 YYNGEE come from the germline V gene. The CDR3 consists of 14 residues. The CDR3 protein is CASSATELNTEAFF. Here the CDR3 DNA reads TGTGCCAGCAGCGCTACAGAGTTGAACACTGAAGCTTTCTTT.

The CDR3 reads CASSQGYGANVLTF. CDR3 coding DNA: TGTGCCAGCAGCCAGGGGTACGGGGCCAACGTCCTGACTTTC. This sequence joins TRBV11-2 and TRBJ2-6; tentatively, D is TRBD1 (6 bases). The CDR3 totals 14 residues. Trimming took 5 bases from V and 4 from J, leaving 9 bases between them. The V gene's germline CDR1 is SGHAT and CDR2 FQNNGV.

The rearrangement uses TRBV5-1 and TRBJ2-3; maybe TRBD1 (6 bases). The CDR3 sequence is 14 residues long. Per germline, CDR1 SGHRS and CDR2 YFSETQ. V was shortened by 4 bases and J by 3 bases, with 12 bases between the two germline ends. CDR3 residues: CASSLRQVTDTQYF. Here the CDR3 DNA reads TGCGCCAGCAGCCTTCGACAGGTAACAGATACGCAGTATTTT.

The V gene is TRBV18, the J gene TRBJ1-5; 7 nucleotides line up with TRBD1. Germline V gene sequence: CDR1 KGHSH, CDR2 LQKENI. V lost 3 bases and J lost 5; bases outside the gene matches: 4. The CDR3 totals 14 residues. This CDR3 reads CASSPDREDQPQHF. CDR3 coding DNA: TGTGCCAGCTCACCCGACAGGGAGGATCAGCCCCAGCATTTT.

The CDR3 loop reads CASSQDAGNGQPQHF. The CDR3, as DNA: TGCGCCAGCAGCCAAGATGCGGGGAATGGTCAGCCCCAGCATTTT. This chain joins TRBV4-3 and TRBJ1-5, with D uncertain. Trimming left V 0 bases short and J 6 bases short, with 12 bases between. The CDR3 has 15 amino acids. Germline V CDR1 and CDR2: LGHNA, YSLEER.

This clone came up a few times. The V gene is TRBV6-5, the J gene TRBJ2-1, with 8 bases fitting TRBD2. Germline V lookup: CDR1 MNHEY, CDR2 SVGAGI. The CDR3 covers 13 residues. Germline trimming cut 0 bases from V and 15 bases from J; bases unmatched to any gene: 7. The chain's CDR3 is CASSYSKAGAGFF. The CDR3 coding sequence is TGTGCCAGCAGTTACTCGAAAGCGGGGGCCGGGTTCTTC.

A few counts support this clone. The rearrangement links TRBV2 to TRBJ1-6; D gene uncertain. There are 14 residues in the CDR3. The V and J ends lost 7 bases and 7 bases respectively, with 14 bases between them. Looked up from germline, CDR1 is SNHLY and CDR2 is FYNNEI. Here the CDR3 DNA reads TGTGCCAGCATTCCTGAGGCCCAAAATTCACCCCTCCACTTT. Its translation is CASIPEAQNSPLHF.

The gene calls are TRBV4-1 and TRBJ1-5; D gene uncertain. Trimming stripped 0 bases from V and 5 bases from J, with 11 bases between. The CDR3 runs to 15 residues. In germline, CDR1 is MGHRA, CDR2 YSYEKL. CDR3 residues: CASSQDGSRDQPQHF. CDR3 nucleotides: TGCGCCAGCAGCCAAGATGGGTCGAGGGATCAGCCCCAGCATTTT.

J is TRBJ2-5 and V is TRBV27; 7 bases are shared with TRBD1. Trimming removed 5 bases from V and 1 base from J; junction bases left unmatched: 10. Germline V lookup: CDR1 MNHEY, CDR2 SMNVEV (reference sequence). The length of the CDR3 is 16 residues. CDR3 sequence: CASSPGLAGGQETQYF. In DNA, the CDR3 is TGTGCCAGCAGTCCGGGGCTAGCAGGGGGCCAAGAGACCCAGTACTTC.

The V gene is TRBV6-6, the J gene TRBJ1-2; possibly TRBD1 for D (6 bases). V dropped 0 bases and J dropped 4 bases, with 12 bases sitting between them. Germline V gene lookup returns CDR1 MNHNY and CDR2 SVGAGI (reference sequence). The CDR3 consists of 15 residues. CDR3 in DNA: TGTGCCAGCAGTTACTCGGGGGGGCAAGGCTATGGCTACACCTTC. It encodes CASSYSGGQGYGYTF.

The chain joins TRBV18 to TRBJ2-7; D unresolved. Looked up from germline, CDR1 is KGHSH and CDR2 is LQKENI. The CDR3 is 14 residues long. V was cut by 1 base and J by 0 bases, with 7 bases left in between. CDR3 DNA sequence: TGTGCCAGCTCACCACTAGACAACTCCTACGAGCAGTACTTC. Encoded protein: CASSPLDNSYEQYF.